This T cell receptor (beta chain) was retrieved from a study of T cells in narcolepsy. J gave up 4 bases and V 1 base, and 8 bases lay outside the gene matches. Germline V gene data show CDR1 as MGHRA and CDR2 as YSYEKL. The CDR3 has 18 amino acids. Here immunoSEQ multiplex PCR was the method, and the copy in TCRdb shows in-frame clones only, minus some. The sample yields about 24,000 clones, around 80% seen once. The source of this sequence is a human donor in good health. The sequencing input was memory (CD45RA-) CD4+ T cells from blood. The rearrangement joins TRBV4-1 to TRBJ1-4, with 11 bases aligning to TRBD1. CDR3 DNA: TGCGCCAGCAGCCAAGCCCGAGGACAGGGGGCGCGTAATGAAAAACTGTTTTTT. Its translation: CASSQARGQGARNEKLFF.